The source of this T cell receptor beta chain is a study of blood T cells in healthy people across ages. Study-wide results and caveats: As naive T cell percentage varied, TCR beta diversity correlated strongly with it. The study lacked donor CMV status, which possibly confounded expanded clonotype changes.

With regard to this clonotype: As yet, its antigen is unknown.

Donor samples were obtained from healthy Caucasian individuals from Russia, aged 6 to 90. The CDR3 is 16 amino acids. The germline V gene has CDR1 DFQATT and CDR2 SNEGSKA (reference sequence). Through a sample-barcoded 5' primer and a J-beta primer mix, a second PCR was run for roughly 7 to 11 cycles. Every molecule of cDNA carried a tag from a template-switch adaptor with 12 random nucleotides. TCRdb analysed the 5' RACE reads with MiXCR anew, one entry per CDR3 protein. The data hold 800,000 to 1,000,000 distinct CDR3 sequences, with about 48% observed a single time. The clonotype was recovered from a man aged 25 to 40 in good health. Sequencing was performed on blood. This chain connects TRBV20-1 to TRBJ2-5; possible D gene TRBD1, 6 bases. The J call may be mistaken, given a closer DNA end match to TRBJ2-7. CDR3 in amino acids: CSARKQGAEGAYEQYF. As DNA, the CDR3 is TGCAGTGCTAGAAAACAGGGCGCCGAAGGTGCCTACGAGCAGTACTTC.